The 10 T cell receptor beta chains reported below all come from one sample, sequenced in a study of blood T cells in healthy people across ages. Primers used in a second PCR of about 7 to 11 cycles were a sample-barcoded 5' primer and a J-beta primer mix. Using its own MiXCR run on the 5' RACE reads, TCRdb lists one record per CDR3 protein. The repertoire has roughly 1,700,000 distinct CDR3 sequences, about 28% of them found once; the top ten carry roughly 8.2%. Sequenced material: blood. The receptors shown here come from a woman younger than 45 in good health.

V usage is TRBV24-1 and J usage is TRBJ2-1, with 10 positions matching TRBD1. Germline V lookup: CDR1 KGHDR, CDR2 SFDVKD. There are 15 residues in the CDR3. V was clipped by 4 bases and J by 9 bases; unmatched bases: 8. The CDR3 sequence is CATSDPRTGGSEQFF. In DNA form, the CDR3 reads TGTGCCACCAGTGACCCGCGGACAGGGGGGTCTGAGCAGTTCTTC.

The chain links TRBV11-2 to TRBJ2-7; D unclear. V was shortened by 3 bases and J by 9 bases, with 9 bases between the two germline ends. The length of the CDR3 is 11 residues. Per the germline V gene, CDR1 is SGHAT and CDR2 is FQNNGV. CDR3 sequence: CASSFFNGQYF. The DNA of the CDR3 is TGTGCCAGCAGCTTTTTTAACGGGCAGTACTTC.

This clonotype has a handful of counts. The V and J genes are TRBV28 and TRBJ2-2; D could derive from TRBD1 or TRBD2 (5 bases each). CDR1 is MDHEN, CDR2 SYDVKM, per germline. Between the trimmed V and J ends, which lost 5 bases and 4 bases, there was a span of 23 bases. The CDR3 has 18 amino acids. The chain's CDR3 is CASSTTPGPTSGTGELFF. The CDR3 coding sequence is TGTGCCAGCAGTACAACCCCGGGACCAACGTCGGGCACCGGGGAGCTGTTTTTT. The full variable domain, completed using reference TRBV28 and TRBJ2-2, is DVKVTQSSRYLVKRTGEKVFLECVQDMDHENMFWYRQDPGLGLRLIYFSYDVKMKEKGDIPEGYSVSREKKERFSLILESASTNQTSMYLCASSTTPGPTSGTGELFFGEGSRLTVL.

This chain links TRBV28 with TRBJ2-3, with D possibly TRBD2 on 6 matching bases. The V end lost 8 bases, the J end lost 6 bases, and 15 bases lay between the germline ends. There are 13 residues in the CDR3. The germline gives CDR1 MDHEN, CDR2 SYDVKM. CDR3 in DNA: TGTGCCAGCTGTCGGGGGAATTGGGATACGCAGTATTTT. It yields the protein CASCRGNWDTQYF.

Only a few counts were recorded for this clonotype. V usage is TRBV12-3 or TRBV12-4 and J usage is TRBJ2-6; a possible D gene is TRBD2 (7 bases). V was trimmed by 6 bases and J by 0 bases, leaving 15 bases between them. The CDR3 extends over 17 amino acids. The CDR3 nucleotides read TGTGCCAGCAGCGAAGCGGGACACAACTCTGGGGCCAACGTCCTGACTTTC. Translated: CASSEAGHNSGANVLTF.

V is TRBV14 and J is TRBJ2-7; D not resolved. The CDR3 totals 13 residues. CDR1 and CDR2 from the germline V gene are SGHDN and FVKESK. The V gene lost 0 bases and the J gene lost 4 bases, with 7 bases spanning the gap. CDR3 sequence reads: CASSQERLYEQYF. The DNA for the CDR3 is TGTGCCAGCAGCCAAGAACGCCTTTACGAGCAGTACTTC.

This sequence joins TRBV6-1 and TRBJ2-3; D remains ambiguous. The CDR3 contains 13 residues. Germline V gene data show CDR1 as MNHNS and CDR2 as SASEGT. V was shortened by 1 base and J by 4 bases, with 6 bases between the two germline ends. The CDR3 spells CASSEVAPDTQYF. CDR3 nucleotide sequence: TGTGCCAGCAGTGAAGTGGCCCCAGATACGCAGTATTTT.

This rearrangement joins TRBV2 to TRBJ2-7, with D uncertain. Germline-derived CDR1 and CDR2 are SNHLY and FYNNEI. The CDR3 has 14 residues. The V and J ends lost 4 bases and 0 bases respectively, with 10 bases between them. The CDR3 sequence: CASSVRQVSYEQYF. The CDR3 DNA sequence: TGTGCCAGCAGTGTTCGGCAGGTCTCCTACGAGCAGTACTTC. The full variable domain, its missing parts supplied by reference TRBV2 and TRBJ2-7, is EPEVTQTPSHQVTQMGQEVILRCVPISNHLYFYWYRQILGQKVEFLVSFYNNEISEKSEIFDDQFSVERPDGSNFTLKIRSTKLEDSAMYFCASSVRQVSYEQYFGPGTRLTVT.

This clonotype was counted once. J is TRBJ1-1 and V is TRBV24-1; D perhaps matches TRBD1 (6 bases). The ends were cut back, 6 bases at V and 4 bases at J, with 11 bases in the middle. The germline V gene has CDR1 KGHDR and CDR2 SFDVKD. This CDR3 has 13 amino acids. The CDR3 nucleotides read TGTGCCACCAGTCCCGGGACATTCACTGAAGCTTTCTTT. Its translation: CATSPGTFTEAFF.

This clonotype was recorded at least ten times. The genes are TRBV15 and TRBJ1-2; D unresolved. The V and J ends lost 0 bases and 8 bases respectively, with 1 base between them. CDR3 length equals 10 residues. Germline lookup yields CDR1 LNHNV and CDR2 YYDKDF (reference sequence). CDR3 amino acids: CATSRDGYTF. CDR3 in DNA: TGTGCCACCAGCAGAGACGGCTACACCTTC.